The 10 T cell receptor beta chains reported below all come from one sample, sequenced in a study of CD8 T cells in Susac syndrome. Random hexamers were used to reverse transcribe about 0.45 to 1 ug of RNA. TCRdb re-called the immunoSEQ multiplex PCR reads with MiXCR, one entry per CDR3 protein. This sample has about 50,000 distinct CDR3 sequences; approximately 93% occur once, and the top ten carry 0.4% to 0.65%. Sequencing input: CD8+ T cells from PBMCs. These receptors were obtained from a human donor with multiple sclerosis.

The DNA of the CDR3 is TGTGCCAGCAGCTCCCGGGACGGGTATAGCAATCAGCCCCAGCATTTT. Translation: CASSSRDGYSNQPQHF. The chain links TRBV7-8 to TRBJ1-5; tentative D call: TRBD1 (5 bases). The CDR3 is 16 residues long. Trimming took 4 bases from V and 0 from J, leaving 13 bases between them. CDR1 and CDR2 from the germline V gene are SGHVS and FQNEAQ. The full variable domain, in which reference TRBV7-8 and TRBJ1-5 provide the parts outside the CDR3, is GAGVSQSPRYKVAKRGQDVALRCDPISGHVSLFWYQQALGQGPEFLTYFQNEAQLDKSGLPSDRFFAERPEGSVSTLKIQRTQQEDSAVYLCASSSRDGYSNQPQHFGDGTRLSIL.

The DNA for the CDR3 is TGCGCCAGCAGCTTGGGGCAGGCCCATGCAACTAATGAAAAACTGTTTTTT. Protein product: CASSLGQAHATNEKLFF. V usage is TRBV5-1 and J usage is TRBJ1-4; D is undetermined. Trimming pared 0 bases from V and 0 bases from J, leaving 12 bases between. This CDR3 is built from 17 residues. Germline V gene data show CDR1 as SGHRS and CDR2 as YFSETQ. Looking up the rest from reference TRBV5-1 and TRBJ1-4 gives the full variable domain: KAGVTQTPRYLIKTRGQQVTLSCSPISGHRSVSWYQQTPGQGLQFLFEYFSETQRNKGNFPGRFSGRQFSNSRSEMNVSTLELGDSALYLCASSLGQAHATNEKLFFGSGTQLSVL.

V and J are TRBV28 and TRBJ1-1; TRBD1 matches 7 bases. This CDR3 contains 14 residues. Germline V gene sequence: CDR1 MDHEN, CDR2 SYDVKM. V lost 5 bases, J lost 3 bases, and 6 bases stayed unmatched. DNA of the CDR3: TGTGCCAGCAGTAAGAGGGGGCGCGACACTGAAGCTTTCTTT. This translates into CASSKRGRDTEAFF.

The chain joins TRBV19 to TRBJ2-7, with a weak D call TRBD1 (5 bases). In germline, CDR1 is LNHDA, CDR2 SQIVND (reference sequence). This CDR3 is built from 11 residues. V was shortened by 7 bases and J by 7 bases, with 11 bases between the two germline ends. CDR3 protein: CASKGLGEQYF. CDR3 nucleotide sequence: TGTGCCAGTAAGGGGCTGGGGGAGCAGTACTTC.

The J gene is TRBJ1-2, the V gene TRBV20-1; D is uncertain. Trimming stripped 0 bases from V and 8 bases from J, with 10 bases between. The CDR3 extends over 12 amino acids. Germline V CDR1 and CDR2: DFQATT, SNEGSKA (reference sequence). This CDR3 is CSARDRPLGYTF. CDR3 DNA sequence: TGCAGTGCTAGAGATAGACCTCTAGGCTACACCTTC.

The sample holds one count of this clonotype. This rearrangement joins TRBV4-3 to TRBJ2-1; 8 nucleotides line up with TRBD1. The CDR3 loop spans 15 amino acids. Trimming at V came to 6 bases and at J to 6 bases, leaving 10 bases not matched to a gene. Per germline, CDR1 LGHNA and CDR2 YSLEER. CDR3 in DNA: TGCGCCAGCAGTCCCCGGACAGGGTCCGGCAATGAGCAGTTCTTC. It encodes CASSPRTGSGNEQFF.

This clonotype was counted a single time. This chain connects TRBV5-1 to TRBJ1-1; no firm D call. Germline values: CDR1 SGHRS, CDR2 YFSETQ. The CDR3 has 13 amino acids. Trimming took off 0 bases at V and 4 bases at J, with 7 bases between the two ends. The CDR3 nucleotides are TGCGCCAGCAGCTTGGCCCCCTCCACTGAAGCTTTCTTT. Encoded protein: CASSLAPSTEAFF.

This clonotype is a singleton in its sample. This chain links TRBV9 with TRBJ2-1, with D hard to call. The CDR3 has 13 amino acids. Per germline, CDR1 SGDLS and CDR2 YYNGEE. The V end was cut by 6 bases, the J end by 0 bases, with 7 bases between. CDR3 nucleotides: TGTGCCAGCAAATCCAACTCCTACAATGAGCAGTTCTTC. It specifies CASKSNSYNEQFF.

The CDR3 reads CASSTRTGMDYGYTF. The CDR3 DNA sequence: TGTGCCAGTAGTACCAGGACAGGGATGGACTATGGCTACACCTTC. This chain joins TRBV19 and TRBJ1-2, with 8 positions matching TRBD1. The CDR3 is 15 residues long. CDR1 is LNHDA, CDR2 SQIVND, per germline (reference sequence). V shed 4 bases, J shed 3 bases, and the junction held 7 bases outside the gene matches.

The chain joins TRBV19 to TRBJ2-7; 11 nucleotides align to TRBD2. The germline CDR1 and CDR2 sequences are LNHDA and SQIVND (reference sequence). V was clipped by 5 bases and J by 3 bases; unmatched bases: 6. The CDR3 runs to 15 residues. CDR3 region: CASSPLAGGIYEQYF. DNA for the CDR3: TGTGCCAGTAGTCCCCTAGCGGGGGGAATCTACGAGCAGTACTTC.